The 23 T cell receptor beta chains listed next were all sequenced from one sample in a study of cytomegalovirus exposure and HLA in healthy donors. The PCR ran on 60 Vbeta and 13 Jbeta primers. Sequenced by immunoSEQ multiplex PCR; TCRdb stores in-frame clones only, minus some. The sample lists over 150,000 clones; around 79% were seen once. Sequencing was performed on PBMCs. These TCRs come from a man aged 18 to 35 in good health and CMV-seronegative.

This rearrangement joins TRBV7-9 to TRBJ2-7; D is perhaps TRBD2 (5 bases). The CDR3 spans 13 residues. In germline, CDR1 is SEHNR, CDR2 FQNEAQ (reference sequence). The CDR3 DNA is TGTTCCAGCAGCTTATCTCCCGGAGGCGAGCAGTACGTC. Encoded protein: CSSSLSPGGEQYV.

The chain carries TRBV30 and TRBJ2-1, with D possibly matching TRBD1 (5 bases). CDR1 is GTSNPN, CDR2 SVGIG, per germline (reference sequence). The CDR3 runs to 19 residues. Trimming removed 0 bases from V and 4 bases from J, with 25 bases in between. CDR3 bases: TGTGCCTGGAGTGTAATAAAAGGGGCGTTCCCCCACCTATACAATGAGCAGTTCTTC. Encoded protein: CAWSVIKGAFPHLYNEQFF.

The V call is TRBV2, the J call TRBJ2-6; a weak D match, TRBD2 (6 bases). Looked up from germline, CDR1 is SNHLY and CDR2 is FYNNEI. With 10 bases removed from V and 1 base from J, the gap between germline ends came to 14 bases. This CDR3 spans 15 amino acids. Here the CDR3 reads CATGRRASGANVLTF. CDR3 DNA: TGTGCCACCGGGCGGAGGGCGTCTGGGGCCAACGTCCTGACTTTC. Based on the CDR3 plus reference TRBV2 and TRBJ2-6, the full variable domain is EPEVTQTPSHQVTQMGQEVILRCVPISNHLYFYWYRQILGQKVEFLVSFYNNEISEKSEIFDDQFSVERPDGSNFTLKIRSTKLEDSAMYFCATGRRASGANVLTFGAGSRLTVL.

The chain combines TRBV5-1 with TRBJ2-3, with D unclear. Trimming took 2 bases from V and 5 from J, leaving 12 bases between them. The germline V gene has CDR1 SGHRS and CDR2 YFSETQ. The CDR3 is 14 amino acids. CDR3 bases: TGCGCCAGCAGCTTCTCTCGAGCTGGAGATACGCAGTATTTT. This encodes CASSFSRAGDTQYF.

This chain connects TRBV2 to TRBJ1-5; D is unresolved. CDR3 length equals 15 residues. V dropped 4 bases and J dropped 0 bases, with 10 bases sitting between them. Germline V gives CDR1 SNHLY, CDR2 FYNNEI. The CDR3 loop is CASSGELPSNQPQHF. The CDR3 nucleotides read TGTGCCAGCAGTGGTGAGCTGCCTAGCAATCAGCCCCAGCATTTT.

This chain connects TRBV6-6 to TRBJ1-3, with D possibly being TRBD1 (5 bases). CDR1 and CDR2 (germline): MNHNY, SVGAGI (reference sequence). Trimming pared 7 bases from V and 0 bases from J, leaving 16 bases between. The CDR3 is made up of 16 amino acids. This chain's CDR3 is CASTAGLQFSGNTIYF. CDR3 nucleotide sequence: TGTGCCAGCACTGCAGGGCTCCAATTCTCTGGAAACACCATATATTTT.

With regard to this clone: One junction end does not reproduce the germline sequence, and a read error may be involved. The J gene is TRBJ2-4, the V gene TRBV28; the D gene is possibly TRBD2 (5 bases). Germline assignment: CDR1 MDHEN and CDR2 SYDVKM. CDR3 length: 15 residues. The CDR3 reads CASSSLDLAKNSQYF. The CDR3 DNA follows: TGTGCCAGCAGTTCGTTGGACCTAGCCAAAAACAGTCAGTACTTC.

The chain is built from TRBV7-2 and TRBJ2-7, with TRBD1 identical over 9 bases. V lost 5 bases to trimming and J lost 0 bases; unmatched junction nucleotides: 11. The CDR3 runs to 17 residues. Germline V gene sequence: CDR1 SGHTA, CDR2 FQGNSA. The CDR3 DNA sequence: TGTGCCAGCAGCCTCCGGGACAGGGTGTGGGCCTCCTACGAGCAGTACGTC. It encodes CASSLRDRVWASYEQYV.

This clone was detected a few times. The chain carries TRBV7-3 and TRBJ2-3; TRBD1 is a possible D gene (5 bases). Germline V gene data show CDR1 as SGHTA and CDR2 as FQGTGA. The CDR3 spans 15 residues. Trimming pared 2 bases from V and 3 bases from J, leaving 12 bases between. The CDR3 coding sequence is TGTGCCAGCAGCTTATCAGGGTTTAATACAGATACGCAGTATTTT. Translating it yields CASSLSGFNTDTQYF.

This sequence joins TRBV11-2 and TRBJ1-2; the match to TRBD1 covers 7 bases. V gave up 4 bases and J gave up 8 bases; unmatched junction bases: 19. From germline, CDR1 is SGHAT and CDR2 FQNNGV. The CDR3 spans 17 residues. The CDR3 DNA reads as TGTGCCAGCAGCTCTATGGGCTTTGGGCAGGGGGGAAGAGGCTACACCTTC. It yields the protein CASSSMGFGQGGRGYTF.

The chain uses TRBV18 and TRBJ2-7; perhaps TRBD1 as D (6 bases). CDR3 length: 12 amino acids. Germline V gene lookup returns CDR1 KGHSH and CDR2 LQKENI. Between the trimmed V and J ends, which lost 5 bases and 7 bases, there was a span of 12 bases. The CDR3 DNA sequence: TGTGCCAGCTCAACAAACAGGGAAGAGCAGTACTTC. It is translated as CASSTNREEQYF.

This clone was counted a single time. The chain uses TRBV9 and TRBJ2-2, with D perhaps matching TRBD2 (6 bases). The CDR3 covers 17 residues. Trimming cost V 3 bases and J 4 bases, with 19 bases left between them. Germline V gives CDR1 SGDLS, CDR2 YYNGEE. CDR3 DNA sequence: TGTGCCAGCAGCGCCCACGGGGGAGCAGGGACCACCGGGGAGCTGTTTTTT. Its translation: CASSAHGGAGTTGELFF.

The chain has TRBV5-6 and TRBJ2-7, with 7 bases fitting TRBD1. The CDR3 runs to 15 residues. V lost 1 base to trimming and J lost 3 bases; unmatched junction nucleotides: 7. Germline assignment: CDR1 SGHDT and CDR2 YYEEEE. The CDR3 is CASSLFIRDSYEQYF. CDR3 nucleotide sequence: TGTGCCAGCAGCTTGTTTATCCGGGACAGCTACGAGCAGTACTTC.

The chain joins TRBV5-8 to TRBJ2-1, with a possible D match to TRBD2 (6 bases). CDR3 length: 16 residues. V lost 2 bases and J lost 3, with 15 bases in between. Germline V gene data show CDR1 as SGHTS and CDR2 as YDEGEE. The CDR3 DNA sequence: TGTGCCAGCAGCTTTGGGCGTCGGAGGGTCTACAATGAGCAGTTCTTC. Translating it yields CASSFGRRRVYNEQFF.

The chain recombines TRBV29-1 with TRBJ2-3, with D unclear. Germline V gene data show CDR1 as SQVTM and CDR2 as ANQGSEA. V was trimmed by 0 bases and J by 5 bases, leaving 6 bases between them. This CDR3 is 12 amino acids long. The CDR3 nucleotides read TGCAGCGTTGAAGAGACGGGAGATACGCAGTATTTT. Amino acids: CSVEETGDTQYF.

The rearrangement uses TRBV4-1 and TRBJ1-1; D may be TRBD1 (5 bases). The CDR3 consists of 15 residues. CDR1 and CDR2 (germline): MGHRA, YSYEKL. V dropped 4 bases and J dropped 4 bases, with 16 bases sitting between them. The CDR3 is CASSPLGGGTTEAFF. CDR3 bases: TGCGCCAGCAGCCCCCTCGGCGGGGGGACCACTGAAGCTTTCTTT.

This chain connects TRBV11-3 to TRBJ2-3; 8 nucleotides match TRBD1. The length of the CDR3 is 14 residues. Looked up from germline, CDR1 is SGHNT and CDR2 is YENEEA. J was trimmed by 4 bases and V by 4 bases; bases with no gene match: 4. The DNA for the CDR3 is TGTGCCAGCAGCTCCTCGACAGGGGCAGATACGCAGTATTTT. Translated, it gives CASSSSTGADTQYF.

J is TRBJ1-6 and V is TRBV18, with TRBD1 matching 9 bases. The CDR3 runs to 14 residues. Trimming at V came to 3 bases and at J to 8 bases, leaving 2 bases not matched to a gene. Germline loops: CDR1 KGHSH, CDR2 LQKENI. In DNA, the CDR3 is TGTGCCAGCTCACCGGACAGGGGTGATTCACCCCTCCACTTT. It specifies CASSPDRGDSPLHF.

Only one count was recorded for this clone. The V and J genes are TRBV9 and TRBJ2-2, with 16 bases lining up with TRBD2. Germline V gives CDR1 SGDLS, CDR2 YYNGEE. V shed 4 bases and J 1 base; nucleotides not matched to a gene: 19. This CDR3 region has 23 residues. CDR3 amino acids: CASSSIVEGLAGGAAWNTGELFF. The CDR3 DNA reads TGTGCCAGCAGCTCTATCGTGGAGGGACTAGCGGGGGGGGCAGCCTGGAACACCGGGGAGCTGTTTTTT.

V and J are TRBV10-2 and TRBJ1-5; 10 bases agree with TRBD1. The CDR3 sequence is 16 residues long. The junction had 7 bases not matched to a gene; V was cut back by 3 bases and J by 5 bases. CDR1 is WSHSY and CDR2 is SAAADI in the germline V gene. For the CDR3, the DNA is TGCGCCAGCAGTGATCGGGACAGGGGATTGCATCAGCCCCAGCATTTT. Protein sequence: CASSDRDRGLHQPQHF.

CDR3 in DNA: TGTGCCAGCAGCGTTAAAGCGGCACCGAGCACAGATACGCAGTATTTT. Its translation: CASSVKAAPSTDTQYF. The chain combines TRBV9 with TRBJ2-3; TRBD2 might be the D (5 bases). Germline V gives CDR1 SGDLS, CDR2 YYNGEE. This CDR3 comprises 16 residues. V was shortened by 2 bases and J by 0 bases, with 13 bases between the two germline ends.

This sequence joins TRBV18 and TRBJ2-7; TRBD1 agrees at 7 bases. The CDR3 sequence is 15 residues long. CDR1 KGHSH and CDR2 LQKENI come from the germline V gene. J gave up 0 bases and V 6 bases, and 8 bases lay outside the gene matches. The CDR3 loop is CASSRKGDSSYEQYF. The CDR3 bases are TGTGCCAGCTCGAGGAAGGGGGACAGCTCCTACGAGCAGTACTTC.

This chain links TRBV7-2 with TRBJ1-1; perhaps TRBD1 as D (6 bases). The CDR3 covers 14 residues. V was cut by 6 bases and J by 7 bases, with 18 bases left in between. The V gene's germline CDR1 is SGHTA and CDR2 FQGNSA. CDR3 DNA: TGTGCCAGCAGTCCTACAGGGTTCCGTGGTGAAGCTTTCTTT. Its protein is CASSPTGFRGEAFF.